One sample yielded the 8 T cell receptor beta chains listed below, sequenced in a study of blood T cells in healthy people across ages. It was with a sample-barcoded 5' primer and a J-beta primer mix that a second PCR of roughly 7 to 12 cycles was run. One entry per CDR3 protein, called by TCRdb with MiXCR from the 5' RACE reads. The sample shows around 1,700,000 distinct CDR3 sequences, under 30% of them seen only once. The sequencing input was blood. All receptors derive from a woman aged 25-40 years in good health.

The chain joins TRBV10-2 to TRBJ1-4, with TRBD1 matching over 7 bases. The CDR3 length is 14 residues. Germline CDR1 WSHSY, CDR2 SAAADI. The V segment lost 6 bases and the J segment 3 bases; nucleotides outside the gene matches: 4. CDR3 in DNA: TGCGCCAGCAGAGACAGGGCGGCTAATGAAAAACTGTTTTTT. Translating it yields CASRDRAANEKLFF.

This clonotype was detected many times. Written as DNA, the CDR3 is TGTGCCAGCAGTCCCCCCGGGGGGGCCAACGTCCTGACTTTC. Residues: CASSPPGGANVLTF. The chain employs TRBV28 and TRBJ2-6; D gene ambiguous. Germline CDR1 reads MDHEN; CDR2 reads SYDVKM. Trimming pared 5 bases from V and 4 bases from J, leaving 9 bases between. The CDR3 sequence is 14 residues long.

The chain links TRBV7-9 to TRBJ2-2, with D possibly matching TRBD1 (5 bases). This CDR3 region has 16 residues. V was clipped by 5 bases and J by 5 bases, with 18 bases between them. In germline, CDR1 is SEHNR, CDR2 FQNEAQ (reference sequence). CDR3 in amino acids: CASSHITGIGTGELFF. In DNA, the CDR3 is TGTGCCAGCAGCCACATAACAGGAATTGGTACCGGGGAGCTGTTTTTT.

The chain links TRBV12-3 or TRBV12-4 to TRBJ2-3; TRBD1 is a possible D gene (5 bases). This CDR3 region has 15 residues. V was clipped by 5 bases and J by 4 bases, with 16 bases between them. The chain's CDR3 is CASSLAGMVSDTQYF. The CDR3 nucleotides are TGTGCCAGCAGTCTGGCAGGGATGGTTTCAGATACGCAGTATTTT.

This clonotype turned up a few times. The V gene is TRBV5-1, the J gene TRBJ2-3, with 8 nucleotides matching TRBD2. J lost 2 bases, V lost 4 bases, and 9 bases had no gene match. The CDR3 is made up of 16 amino acids. Looked up from germline, CDR1 is SGHRS and CDR2 is YFSETQ. The CDR3 DNA reads TGCGCCAGCAGCCAGGCAGCGGGAGATTTCACAGATACGCAGTATTTT. This sequence encodes CASSQAAGDFTDTQYF.

The rearrangement uses TRBV6-1 and TRBJ2-3; TRBD2 is a possible D gene (5 bases). CDR3 length: 12 residues. In germline, CDR1 is MNHNS, CDR2 SASEGT. V was pared by 11 bases and J by 2 bases, with 11 bases between. CDR3 in amino acids: CALERYTDTQYF. The CDR3 DNA follows: TGTGCCTTAGAGCGGTACACAGATACGCAGTATTTT.

A few counts support this clonotype. The J gene is TRBJ1-2, the V gene TRBV29-1; D may be TRBD1 (6 bases). Germline loops: CDR1 SQVTM, CDR2 ANQGSEA. V lost 7 bases to trimming and J lost 2 bases, with 14 bases between them. The CDR3 runs to 13 residues. In nucleotides, the CDR3 is TGCAGCGCTCGACAGGAGGGAAACTATGGCTACACCTTC. It yields the protein CSARQEGNYGYTF.

The CDR3 is CASSFTGMNQPQHF. The CDR3 bases are TGCGCCAGCTCCTTTACAGGGATGAATCAGCCCCAGCATTTT. The V and J genes are TRBV10-2 and TRBJ1-5; possible D gene TRBD1, 6 bases. The CDR3 contains 14 residues. The V and J ends lost 8 bases and 4 bases respectively, with 15 bases between them. The germline gives CDR1 WSHSY, CDR2 SAAADI.